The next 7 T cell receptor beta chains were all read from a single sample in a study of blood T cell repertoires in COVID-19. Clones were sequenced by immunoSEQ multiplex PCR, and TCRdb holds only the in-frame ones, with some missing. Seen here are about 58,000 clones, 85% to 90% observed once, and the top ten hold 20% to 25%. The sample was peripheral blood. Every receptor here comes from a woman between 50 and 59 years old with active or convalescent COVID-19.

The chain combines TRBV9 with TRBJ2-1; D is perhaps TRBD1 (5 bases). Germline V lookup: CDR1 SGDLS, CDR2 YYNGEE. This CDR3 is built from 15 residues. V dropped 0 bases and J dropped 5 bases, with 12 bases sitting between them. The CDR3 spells CASSVGSGSHNEQFF. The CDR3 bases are TGTGCCAGCAGCGTAGGGTCAGGGTCCCACAATGAGCAGTTCTTC.

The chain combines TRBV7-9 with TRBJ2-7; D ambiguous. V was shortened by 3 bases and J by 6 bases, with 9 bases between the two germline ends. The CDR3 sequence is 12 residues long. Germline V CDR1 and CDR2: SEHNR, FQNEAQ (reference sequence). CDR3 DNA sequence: TGTGCCAGCAGCTTTGATCCCGGCGAGCAGTACTTC. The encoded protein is CASSFDPGEQYF.

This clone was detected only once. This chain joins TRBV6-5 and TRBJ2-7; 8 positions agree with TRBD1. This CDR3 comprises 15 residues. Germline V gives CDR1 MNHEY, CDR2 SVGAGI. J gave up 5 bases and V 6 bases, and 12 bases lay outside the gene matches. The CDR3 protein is CASRVRQGNLNEQYF. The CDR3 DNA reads TGTGCCAGCAGGGTCCGACAGGGGAATCTCAACGAGCAGTACTTC.

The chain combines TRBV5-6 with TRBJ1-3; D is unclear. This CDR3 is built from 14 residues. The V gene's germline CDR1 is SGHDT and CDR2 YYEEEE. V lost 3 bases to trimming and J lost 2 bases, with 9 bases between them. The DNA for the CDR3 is TGTGCCAGCAGCTCCGGGGAAACTGGAAACACCATATATTTT. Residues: CASSSGETGNTIYF. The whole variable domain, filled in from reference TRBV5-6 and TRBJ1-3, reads DAGVTQSPTHLIKTRGQQVTLRCSPKSGHDTVSWYQQALGQGPQFIFQYYEEEERQRGNFPDRFSGHQFPNYSSELNVNALLLGDSALYLCASSSGETGNTIYFGEGSWLTVV.

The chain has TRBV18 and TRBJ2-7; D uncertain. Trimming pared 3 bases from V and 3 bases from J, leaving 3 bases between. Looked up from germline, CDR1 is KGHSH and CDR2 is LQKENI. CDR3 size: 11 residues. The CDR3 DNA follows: TGTGCCAGCTCACCCGGCTACGAGCAGTACTTC. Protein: CASSPGYEQYF.

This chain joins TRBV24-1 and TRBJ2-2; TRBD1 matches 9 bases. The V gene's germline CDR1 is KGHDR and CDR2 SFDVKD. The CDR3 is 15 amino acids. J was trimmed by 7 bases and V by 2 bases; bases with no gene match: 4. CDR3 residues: CATSDSGQGIGELFF. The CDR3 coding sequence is TGTGCCACCAGTGATTCGGGACAGGGTATCGGGGAGCTGTTTTTT.

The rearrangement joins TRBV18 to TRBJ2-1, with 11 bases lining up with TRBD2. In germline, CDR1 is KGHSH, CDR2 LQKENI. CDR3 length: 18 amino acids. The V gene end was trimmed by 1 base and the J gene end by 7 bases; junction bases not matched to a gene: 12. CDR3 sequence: CASSPRALAGEVTNEQFF. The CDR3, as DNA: TGTGCCAGCTCACCACGAGCACTAGCGGGAGAAGTCACGAATGAGCAGTTCTTC.